The clone carrying this T cell receptor (beta chain) was picked up one time. The data were taken from a study of blood T cell repertoires in COVID-19. For the study at large: COVID-19 samples, acute and convalescent, were from the United States, Italy and Spain. From T cells, B-cell-depleted T cells, or PBMCs came the material, which was cDNA or gDNA.

The germline V and J ends were trimmed by 10 bases and 0 bases, with 13 bases remaining between them. This CDR3 spans 15 amino acids. Germline-derived CDR1 and CDR2 are MDHEN and SYDVKM. The method was immunoSEQ multiplex PCR; TCRdb's version includes in-frame clones alone and lacks a portion of them. The sample comprises 250,000 to 300,000 clones, 85% to 90% of which are singletons, and about 4% rests with the top ten. The rearrangement uses TRBV28 and TRBJ2-6; weak D call: TRBD2 (6 bases). This clonotype was sampled from a man between 18 and 29 years old with active or convalescent COVID-19. Sequencing was performed on peripheral blood. CDR3 coding DNA: TGTGCCACCGGAGGGGCCTCCTCTGGGGCCAACGTCCTGACTTTC. It specifies CATGGASSGANVLTF.